Listed below are T cell receptor beta chains from one sample, sequenced in a study of blood T cell repertoires in COVID-19. Clones were read by immunoSEQ multiplex PCR, and TCRdb kept only the in-frame ones, dropping some. The sample shows around 58,000 clones, around 90% of them seen only once. Sequenced sample: peripheral blood. The receptors come from a man aged 55-75 years with active COVID-19. Each CDR3 is given with its conserved first and last residue. D genes are given only for firm matches. Rows may omit the clone size; those that give it use once, few, many or a size class.

clone_size: few; j_call: TRBJ1-2; v_call: TRBV4-1; d_call: .; cdr3_aa: CASSQVYGQTVNYGYTF; cdr3_nt: TGCGCCAGCAGCCAAGTTTATGGTCAGACAGTTAACTATGGCTACACCTTC
clone_size: .; j_call: TRBJ2-1; v_call: TRBV2; d_call: .; cdr3_aa: CASSYLGDSYNEQFF; cdr3_nt: TGTGCCAGCAGTTATTTAGGAGACAGCTACAATGAGCAGTTCTTC
clone_size: .; j_call: TRBJ1-6; v_call: TRBV19; d_call: TRBD1; cdr3_aa: CASSSTDRGTYSPLHF; cdr3_nt: TGTGCCAGTAGTTCTACGGACAGGGGGACTTATTCACCCCTCCACTTT
clone_size: .; j_call: TRBJ1-2; v_call: TRBV5-1; d_call: .; cdr3_aa: CASSLDDTNYGYTF; cdr3_nt: TGCGCCAGCAGCTTGGACGACACAAACTATGGCTACACCTTC
clone_size: once; j_call: TRBJ2-3; v_call: TRBV7-2; d_call: TRBD2; cdr3_aa: CASSLQAGASTDTQYF; cdr3_nt: TGTGCCAGCAGCCTACAAGCGGGAGCGAGCACAGATACGCAGTATTTT
clone_size: .; j_call: TRBJ2-3; v_call: TRBV19; d_call: .; cdr3_aa: CASMRDVTDTQYF; cdr3_nt: TGTGCCAGTATGCGGGATGTTACAGATACGCAGTATTTT
clone_size: few; j_call: TRBJ1-5; v_call: TRBV6-2/TRBV6-3; d_call: .; cdr3_aa: CASSYGGGRGQPQHF; cdr3_nt: TGTGCCAGCAGTTACGGGGGGGGCCGGGGTCAGCCCCAGCATTTT
clone_size: once; j_call: TRBJ1-1; v_call: TRBV29-1; d_call: .; cdr3_aa: CSVAQVLNTEAFF; cdr3_nt: TGCAGCGTTGCGCAGGTTTTGAACACTGAAGCTTTCTTT
clone_size: .; j_call: TRBJ2-2; v_call: TRBV4-3; d_call: .; cdr3_aa: CASSQVLSNTGELFF; cdr3_nt: TGCGCCAGCAGCCAAGTTCTTTCCAACACCGGGGAGCTGTTTTTT
clone_size: .; j_call: TRBJ2-1; v_call: TRBV27; d_call: TRBD2; cdr3_aa: CASSLGPGLAGVSNEQFF; cdr3_nt: TGTGCCAGCAGTTTAGGTCCGGGACTAGCGGGAGTTAGTAATGAGCAGTTCTTC
clone_size: .; j_call: TRBJ1-4; v_call: TRBV5-1; d_call: TRBD1; cdr3_aa: CASSLGGTADNEKLFF; cdr3_nt: TGCGCCAGCAGCTTAGGGGGGACAGCTGACAATGAAAAACTGTTTTTT
clone_size: .; j_call: TRBJ2-5; v_call: TRBV4-2; d_call: TRBD2; cdr3_aa: CASSQGGVLAEETQYF; cdr3_nt: TGTGCCAGCAGCCAGGGTGGGGTCCTAGCGGAAGAGACCCAGTACTTC
clone_size: .; j_call: TRBJ2-7; v_call: TRBV7-9; d_call: .; cdr3_aa: CASRRESYEQYF; cdr3_nt: TGTGCCAGCAGACGCGAATCCTACGAGCAGTACTTC
clone_size: once; j_call: TRBJ1-1; v_call: TRBV29-1; d_call: .; cdr3_aa: CSDTGYAEAFF; cdr3_nt: TGCAGCGATACAGGGTATGCCGAAGCTTTCTTT
clone_size: .; j_call: TRBJ1-6; v_call: TRBV5-1; d_call: .; cdr3_aa: CASTAGLESPLHF; cdr3_nt: TGCGCCAGCACGGCAGGGCTGGAGTCACCCCTCCACTTT
clone_size: .; j_call: TRBJ2-1; v_call: TRBV24-1; d_call: .; cdr3_aa: CATRQGGRNEQFF; cdr3_nt: TGTGCCACCAGACAGGGGGGGCGGAATGAGCAGTTCTTC
clone_size: .; j_call: TRBJ1-2; v_call: TRBV29-1; d_call: .; cdr3_aa: CTYRRGNGYTF; cdr3_nt: TGCACCTACCGGCGGGGAAATGGCTACACCTTC
clone_size: .; j_call: TRBJ2-1; v_call: TRBV5-1; d_call: TRBD1; cdr3_aa: CASTYQGAYNEQFF; cdr3_nt: TGCGCCAGCACCTACCAGGGGGCTTACAATGAGCAGTTCTTC
clone_size: .; j_call: TRBJ2-1; v_call: TRBV7-3; d_call: .; cdr3_aa: CASSAQGGTTGDEQFF; cdr3_nt: TGTGCCAGCAGCGCGCAGGGGGGTACTACTGGCGATGAGCAGTTCTTC
clone_size: .; j_call: TRBJ2-5; v_call: TRBV10-3; d_call: .; cdr3_aa: CAISESNSKETQYF; cdr3_nt: TGTGCCATCAGTGAGTCGAATAGCAAAGAGACCCAGTACTTC
clone_size: .; j_call: TRBJ2-7; v_call: TRBV2; d_call: TRBD1; cdr3_aa: CASSERDRLTYEQYF; cdr3_nt: TGTGCCAGCAGTGAACGGGACAGGCTCACCTACGAGCAGTACTTC
clone_size: .; j_call: TRBJ2-3; v_call: TRBV10-3; d_call: .; cdr3_aa: CAISRRAASSTDTQYF; cdr3_nt: TGTGCCATCAGCCGGAGGGCAGCCTCTAGCACAGATACGCAGTATTTT
clone_size: .; j_call: TRBJ1-2; v_call: TRBV12-3/TRBV12-4; d_call: .; cdr3_aa: CASTAGIYGYTF; cdr3_nt: TGTGCCAGCACCGCGGGGATCTATGGCTACACCTTC
clone_size: .; j_call: TRBJ1-2; v_call: TRBV7-2; d_call: .; cdr3_aa: CASSPGQNTGYTF; cdr3_nt: TGTGCCAGCAGCCCCGGACAGAATACGGGCTACACCTTC
clone_size: .; j_call: TRBJ2-7; v_call: TRBV15; d_call: TRBD1; cdr3_aa: CATSWDRGNYEQYF; cdr3_nt: TGTGCCACCAGCTGGGACAGAGGAAACTACGAGCAGTACTTC
clone_size: .; j_call: TRBJ1-2; v_call: TRBV4-2; d_call: TRBD1; cdr3_aa: CASSLKLRPGQGGTFNYGYTF; cdr3_nt: TGTGCCAGCAGCCTCAAGCTAAGACCGGGACAGGGCGGGACTTTTAACTATGGCTACACCTTC
clone_size: .; j_call: TRBJ2-7; v_call: TRBV21-1; d_call: .; cdr3_aa: CASSKYRGVYEQYF; cdr3_nt: TGTGCCAGCAGCAAATACAGGGGAGTCTACGAGCAGTACTTC
clone_size: .; j_call: TRBJ2-7; v_call: TRBV18; d_call: .; cdr3_aa: CASSPDTGEQYF; cdr3_nt: TGTGCCAGCTCACCGGACACTGGCGAGCAGTACTTC
clone_size: .; j_call: TRBJ1-1; v_call: TRBV27; d_call: TRBD1; cdr3_aa: CASRMGQQNTEAFF; cdr3_nt: TGTGCCAGCAGAATGGGACAGCAGAACACTGAAGCTTTCTTT
clone_size: .; j_call: TRBJ2-7; v_call: TRBV7-2; d_call: .; cdr3_aa: CASSLSFGSYEQYF; cdr3_nt: TGTGCCAGCAGCCTCTCTTTCGGGTCCTACGAGCAGTACTTC
clone_size: .; j_call: TRBJ2-3; v_call: TRBV30; d_call: .; cdr3_aa: CACTFPATSTDTQYF; cdr3_nt: TGTGCCTGCACATTCCCGGCGACTAGCACAGATACGCAGTATTTT
clone_size: .; j_call: TRBJ2-7; v_call: TRBV11-2; d_call: TRBD1; cdr3_aa: CASSFGQGEEQYF; cdr3_nt: TGTGCCAGCAGCTTCGGACAGGGTGAGGAGCAGTACTTC
clone_size: .; j_call: TRBJ2-7; v_call: TRBV4-3; d_call: TRBD1; cdr3_aa: CASSQETGGGGYEQYF; cdr3_nt: TGCGCCAGCAGCCAAGAGACAGGGGGCGGCGGCTACGAGCAGTACTTC
clone_size: .; j_call: TRBJ1-1; v_call: TRBV9; d_call: .; cdr3_aa: CASSVDAGLTEAFF; cdr3_nt: TGTGCCAGCAGCGTAGATGCGGGATTAACTGAAGCTTTCTTT
clone_size: once; j_call: TRBJ1-1; v_call: TRBV9; d_call: .; cdr3_aa: CASSVTGRTEAFF; cdr3_nt: TGTGCCAGCAGCGTAACAGGGCGCACTGAAGCTTTCTTT
clone_size: .; j_call: TRBJ2-7; v_call: TRBV6-5; d_call: TRBD1; cdr3_aa: CASSYSYRGYEQYF; cdr3_nt: TGTGCCAGCAGTTACTCTTACAGGGGCTACGAGCAGTACTTC
clone_size: .; j_call: TRBJ2-6; v_call: TRBV4-1; d_call: .; cdr3_aa: CASSQEPGTGANVLTF; cdr3_nt: TGCGCCAGCAGCCAAGAGCCGGGGACTGGGGCCAACGTCCTGACTTTC
clone_size: .; j_call: TRBJ1-5; v_call: TRBV15; d_call: .; cdr3_aa: CATSRGGRINQPQHF; cdr3_nt: TGTGCCACCAGCAGAGGGGGCAGGATCAATCAGCCCCAGCATTTT
clone_size: once; j_call: TRBJ2-2; v_call: TRBV15; d_call: .; cdr3_aa: CATSRDFRQRGRTGELFF; cdr3_nt: TGTGCCACCAGCAGAGATTTTCGACAGAGAGGGAGGACCGGGGAGCTGTTTTTT
clone_size: .; j_call: TRBJ1-2; v_call: TRBV12-3/TRBV12-4; d_call: .; cdr3_aa: CASSFPGGNGYTF; cdr3_nt: TGTGCCAGCAGTTTCCCCGGGGGGAATGGCTACACCTTC
clone_size: .; j_call: TRBJ1-5; v_call: TRBV5-1; d_call: TRBD1; cdr3_aa: CASSIDRGGHQPQHF; cdr3_nt: TGCGCCAGCAGCATCGACAGGGGAGGCCATCAGCCCCAGCATTTT
clone_size: once; j_call: TRBJ2-1; v_call: TRBV6-5; d_call: .; cdr3_aa: CASSLASEYNEQFF; cdr3_nt: TGTGCCAGCAGTTTGGCTAGCGAGTACAATGAGCAGTTCTTC
clone_size: .; j_call: TRBJ2-7; v_call: TRBV15; d_call: TRBD1; cdr3_aa: CATSRATGTGGYEQYF; cdr3_nt: TGTGCCACCAGCAGAGCGACCGGGACAGGGGGCTACGAGCAGTACTTC
clone_size: once; j_call: TRBJ2-5; v_call: TRBV2; d_call: TRBD1; cdr3_aa: CASSDRTGKETQYF; cdr3_nt: TGTGCCAGCAGTGACAGGACAGGGAAAGAGACCCAGTACTTC
clone_size: .; j_call: TRBJ2-3; v_call: TRBV6-1; d_call: .; cdr3_aa: CASSEGSGSTDTQYF; cdr3_nt: TGTGCCAGCAGTGAAGGTTCGGGTAGCACAGATACGCAGTATTTT
clone_size: .; j_call: TRBJ2-7; v_call: TRBV11-2; d_call: TRBD2; cdr3_aa: CASSRTSGGAATYEQYF; cdr3_nt: TGTGCCAGCAGCCGCACTAGCGGGGGGGCGGCAACCTACGAGCAGTACTTC
clone_size: few; j_call: TRBJ1-3; v_call: TRBV7-6; d_call: TRBD1; cdr3_aa: CASSTGQSLRNTIYF; cdr3_nt: TGTGCCAGCAGCACGGGACAGTCCCTCCGGAACACCATATATTTT
clone_size: few; j_call: TRBJ2-7; v_call: TRBV5-5; d_call: TRBD1; cdr3_aa: CASRGTDASYEQYF; cdr3_nt: TGTGCCAGCAGGGGGACAGATGCTTCCTACGAGCAGTACTTC
clone_size: .; j_call: TRBJ1-6; v_call: TRBV7-9; d_call: .; cdr3_aa: CASRDMGSPLHF; cdr3_nt: TGTGCCAGCCGAGACATGGGCTCACCCCTCCACTTT
clone_size: .; j_call: TRBJ2-5; v_call: TRBV30; d_call: .; cdr3_aa: CAWSGGVVETQYF; cdr3_nt: TGTGCCTGGAGTGGGGGGGTAGTGGAGACCCAGTACTTC
clone_size: .; j_call: TRBJ2-1; v_call: TRBV5-6; d_call: .; cdr3_aa: CASSLMGLLKFF; cdr3_nt: TGTGCCAGCAGCTTGATGGGACTTCTAAAGTTCTTC
clone_size: .; j_call: TRBJ2-5; v_call: TRBV5-6; d_call: TRBD1; cdr3_aa: CASSLGQGPRTQYF; cdr3_nt: TGTGCCAGCAGCCTGGGACAGGGTCCGCGAACCCAGTACTTC
clone_size: few; j_call: TRBJ1-1; v_call: TRBV6-6; d_call: .; cdr3_aa: CASTPAGQGQAFF; cdr3_nt: TGTGCCAGCACCCCCGCGGGGCAGGGCCAAGCTTTCTTT
clone_size: once; j_call: TRBJ1-1; v_call: TRBV29-1; d_call: TRBD1; cdr3_aa: CSVGRTGGATEAFF; cdr3_nt: TGCAGCGTCGGACGGACAGGTGGGGCCACTGAAGCTTTCTTT
clone_size: .; j_call: TRBJ1-1; v_call: TRBV14; d_call: TRBD1; cdr3_aa: CASSLLRDRHTEAFF; cdr3_nt: TGTGCCAGCAGCCTCCTCCGGGACAGACACACTGAAGCTTTCTTT
clone_size: .; j_call: TRBJ1-1; v_call: TRBV3-1/TRBV3-2; d_call: .; cdr3_aa: CASSQGGQKNTEAFF; cdr3_nt: TGTGCCAGCAGCCAAGGAGGACAGAAGAACACTGAAGCTTTCTTT
clone_size: .; j_call: TRBJ2-7; v_call: TRBV5-1; d_call: .; cdr3_aa: CASSPGGLTSYEQYF; cdr3_nt: TGCGCCAGCTCGCCGGGGGGCCTCACTTCCTACGAGCAGTACTTC
clone_size: .; j_call: TRBJ1-6; v_call: TRBV18; d_call: .; cdr3_aa: CASSRTEDSPLHF; cdr3_nt: TGTGCCAGCTCAAGGACAGAGGATTCACCCCTCCACTTT
clone_size: .; j_call: TRBJ2-2; v_call: TRBV6-4; d_call: TRBD2; cdr3_aa: CASSALAGVTGELFF; cdr3_nt: TGTGCCAGCAGCGCCTTAGCGGGAGTTACCGGGGAGCTGTTTTTT
clone_size: once; j_call: TRBJ2-1; v_call: TRBV5-1; d_call: TRBD2; cdr3_aa: CASGYVGGRAGYEQFF; cdr3_nt: TGCGCCAGCGGATATGTAGGAGGGAGGGCTGGTTATGAGCAGTTCTTC